Below, one T cell receptor beta chain is given with its context. The entry originates in a study of shared clonotypes between healthy human individuals. Background on the study: A couple of women and a few men aged 18 to 49 made up the donors.

Clones were read by immunoSEQ multiplex PCR, and TCRdb kept only the in-frame ones, dropping some. The sample shows about 2.4 million clones, over 85% of them seen only once. All donors qualified as healthy HIV-negative adults and had experienced no recent acute infections or vaccinations. Only Caucasian adults living in Nashville, Tennessee served as donors. Per the germline V gene, CDR1 is SGHRS and CDR2 is YFSETQ. The CDR3 length is 14 residues. V was cut by 0 bases and J by 5 bases, with 11 bases left in between. The material sequenced was naive CD4+ T cells sorted from blood. As to subset: CD45RA+ positively selected. The chain is built from TRBV5-1 and TRBJ2-5; TRBD2 is a possible D gene (5 bases). The receptor's source is a man younger than 35 in good health. The CDR3 nucleotides are TGCGCCAGCAGCTTGGAGGGAGCCCTGGAGACCCAGTACTTC. Protein: CASSLEGALETQYF.